The following is a TCR beta chain sequence with its context. The CDR3 runs 13 residues. Trimming removed 3 bases at V and 5 bases at J, with 13 bases between. CDR1 is GTSNPN, CDR2 SVGIG, per germline (reference sequence). The sample belongs to a study of T-cell reconstitution after alpha-beta-depleted transplantation in children. Construction of the TCRbeta library involved unique molecular identifiers. Via MiXCR, TCRdb re-called the PCR reads, giving one row per CDR3 protein. The sample has about 340,000 distinct CDR3 sequences; 10% are singletons. This specimen was PBMCs from the stem cell graft donor, taken from the stem cell graft. This receptor was taken from a human donor who donated a stem cell graft to a child with acute lymphoblastic leukemia. The V call is TRBV30, the J call TRBJ1-2; D might be TRBD1 (5 bases). As DNA, the CDR3 is TGTGCCTGGAGCACCGGGACGGGGTATGGCTACACCTTC. Translating it yields CAWSTGTGYGYTF.